The 8 T cell receptor beta chains below were found in one sample sequenced in a study of Ad26.COV2.S vaccination and SARS-CoV-2 variants. Repertoires were generated with immunoSEQ multiplex PCR, while TCRdb's copy carries only in-frame clones and drops some. The table records roughly 420,000 clones, approximately 88% of them present only once. The treatment: some 20 received Ad26.COV2.S at low or high dose, single or two shots; about 5 received placebo; per-sample allocation not given. Samples were taken on day 63 after the first vaccine or placebo injection. The specimen was peripheral blood, collected in a trial of Ad26.COV2.S vaccine versus placebo. The receptor set was obtained from a person between 18 and 65 years old who received the Ad26.COV2.S COVID-19 vaccine or a placebo.

This rearrangement joins TRBV7-2 to TRBJ2-7; no firm D call. This CDR3 comprises 13 residues. V lost 5 bases and J 7 bases, leaving 15 bases between the germline ends. Germline CDR1 and CDR2: SGHTA and FQGNSA. CDR3 protein: CASSRRKEGEQYF. The CDR3 bases are TGTGCCAGCAGCAGAAGGAAGGAAGGAGAGCAGTACTTC.

This CDR3 reads CAIGALDTQYF. CDR3 coding DNA: TGTGCCATCGGAGCGTTAGATACGCAGTATTTT. The chain employs TRBV10-3 and TRBJ2-3; unclear D gene. Trimming took 8 bases from V and 5 from J, leaving 8 bases between them. Germline V gene sequence: CDR1 ENHRY, CDR2 SYGVKD. This CDR3 has 11 amino acids.

This rearrangement joins TRBV28 to TRBJ2-1; 14 nucleotides match TRBD2. The germline gives CDR1 MDHEN, CDR2 SYDVKM. V lost 7 bases to trimming and J lost 7 bases; unmatched junction nucleotides: 6. The length of the CDR3 is 15 residues. CDR3 in amino acids: CASNEGTSGGNEQFF. CDR3 DNA sequence: TGTGCCAGCAACGAAGGGACTAGCGGGGGTAATGAGCAGTTCTTC.

This clone has just one count. This chain uses TRBV5-6 with TRBJ2-1; D possibly matches TRBD1 or TRBD2 (5 bases each). With 5 bases removed from V and 7 bases from J, the gap between germline ends came to 16 bases. This CDR3 region has 14 residues. CDR1 is SGHDT and CDR2 is YYEEEE in the germline V gene. In DNA form, the CDR3 reads TGTGCCAGCAGTCCCCAGGGACGTGAGAATGAGCAGTTCTTC. The encoded protein is CASSPQGRENEQFF.

V gene TRBV2 combines with J gene TRBJ1-5; D unclear. CDR1 and CDR2 from the germline V gene are SNHLY and FYNNEI. This CDR3 is 14 amino acids long. With 5 bases removed from V and 4 bases from J, the gap between germline ends came to 12 bases. CDR3 sequence: CASSYTDFNQPQHF. The CDR3 region has the DNA TGTGCCAGCAGTTATACAGACTTTAATCAGCCCCAGCATTTT.

V is TRBV3-1 (or the pseudogene TRBV3-2) and J is TRBJ2-5; D unresolved. Trimming took off 0 bases at V and 5 bases at J, with 16 bases between the two ends. Germline V CDR1 and CDR2: LGHDT, YNNKEL (reference sequence). This CDR3 spans 16 amino acids. CDR3 in amino acids: CASSQEFWAPRETQYF. CDR3 DNA sequence: TGTGCCAGCAGCCAAGAATTTTGGGCGCCGCGGGAGACCCAGTACTTC.

The CDR3 sequence is CASSQDSDTDTQYF. The DNA of the CDR3 is TGCGCCAGCAGCCAGGACAGCGACACAGATACGCAGTATTTT. The rearrangement uses TRBV5-1 and TRBJ2-3; D might be TRBD1 (6 bases). In germline, CDR1 is SGHRS, CDR2 YFSETQ. There are 14 residues in the CDR3. V lost 4 bases and J 2 bases, leaving 11 bases between the germline ends. The variable domain in full, with the rest retrieved from reference TRBV5-1 and TRBJ2-3, is KAGVTQTPRYLIKTRGQQVTLSCSPISGHRSVSWYQQTPGQGLQFLFEYFSETQRNKGNFPGRFSGRQFSNSRSEMNVSTLELGDSALYLCASSQDSDTDTQYFGPGTRLTVL.

The CDR3 is CASSQLGIAKNIQYF. CDR3 coding DNA: TGCGCCAGCAGCCAATTGGGAATAGCCAAAAACATTCAGTACTTC. The chain combines TRBV4-1 with TRBJ2-4; D is undetermined. Per germline, CDR1 MGHRA and CDR2 YSYEKL. V was clipped by 2 bases and J by 0 bases, with 8 bases between them. The CDR3 spans 15 residues.